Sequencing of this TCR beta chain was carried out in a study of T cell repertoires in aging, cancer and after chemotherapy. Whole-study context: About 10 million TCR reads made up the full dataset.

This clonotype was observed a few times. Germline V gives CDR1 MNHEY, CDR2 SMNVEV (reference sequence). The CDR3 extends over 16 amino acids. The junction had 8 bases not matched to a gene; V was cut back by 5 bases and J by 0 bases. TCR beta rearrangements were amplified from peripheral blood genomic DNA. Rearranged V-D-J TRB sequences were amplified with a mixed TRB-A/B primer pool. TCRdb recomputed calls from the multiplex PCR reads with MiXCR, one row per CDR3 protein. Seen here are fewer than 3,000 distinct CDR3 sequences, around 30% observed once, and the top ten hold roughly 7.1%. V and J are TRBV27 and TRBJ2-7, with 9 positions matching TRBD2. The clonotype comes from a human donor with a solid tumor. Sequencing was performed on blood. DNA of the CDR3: TGTGCCAGCAGTCCCTACCTAGCGGGGAGCTCCTACGAGCAGTACTTC. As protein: CASSPYLAGSSYEQYF.